Given below is one T cell receptor (beta chain) in context. What it recognizes is unknown. CDR3 length: 11 amino acids. Deletions cut 7 bases from V and 5 bases from J, with 5 bases between. Germline assignment: CDR1 MNHNY and CDR2 SVGAGI (reference sequence). Both 60 Vbeta primers and 13 Jbeta primers went into the PCR. Clones were read by immunoSEQ multiplex PCR, and TCRdb kept only the in-frame ones, dropping some. In the table there are about 70,000 clones, approximately 67% of which are singletons. The sample comes from a study of cytomegalovirus exposure and HLA in healthy donors. Broader study findings: The study dropped some indistinguishable V segments, TRBV6-2 and TRBV6-3 among them. Beyond CMV serostatus, there was no information to go on about immune exposure.

The chain combines TRBV6-6 with TRBJ1-4; D uncertain. The source of this sequence is a man aged 25-40 years in good health and CMV-seronegative. The sample taken for sequencing was PBMCs. The CDR3 is CASTGNEKLFF. The CDR3, as DNA: TGTGCCAGCACGGGGAATGAAAAACTGTTTTTT.